Below are 20 T cell receptor beta chains sequenced from a single sample in a study of blood T cell repertoires in COVID-19. Generated by immunoSEQ multiplex PCR, the TCRdb table keeps only in-frame clones and is missing some. The table records hundreds of thousands of clones, 85% to 90% of them present only once. The sequencing sample was made of PBMCs or T cells enriched from blood (not recorded which). Receptor source: a young man who had recovered from COVID-19.

The chain has TRBV4-1 and TRBJ1-6; D uncertain. Trimming cost V 3 bases and J 4 bases, with 13 bases left between them. This CDR3 is built from 16 residues. Germline CDR1 reads MGHRA; CDR2 reads YSYEKL. This CDR3 is CASSQEGQSYNSPLHF. In DNA, the CDR3 is TGCGCCAGCAGCCAGGAGGGCCAGTCGTATAATTCACCCCTCCACTTT.

This clone was picked up a small number of times. This sample includes further DNA sequences coding for the same CDR3. The V call is TRBV19, the J call TRBJ2-1; 10 bases line up with TRBD2. The CDR3 runs 16 residues. With V trimmed by 2 bases and J by 0 bases, 1 base remained unmatched. Germline CDR1 reads LNHDA; CDR2 reads SQIVND (reference sequence). In DNA form, the CDR3 reads TGTGCCAGTAGTATATCTAGCGGGAGCTCCTACAATGAGCAGTTCTTC. It codes for CASSISSGSSYNEQFF.

This clone was found a few times. The chain is built from TRBV3-1 (or the pseudogene TRBV3-2) and TRBJ2-2; no clear D. The CDR3 has 15 amino acids. Trimming removed 2 bases at V and 6 bases at J, with 13 bases between. The germline V gene encodes CDR1 LGHDT and CDR2 YNNKEL (reference sequence). The CDR3 DNA reads as TGTGCCAGCAGCCAACCTCACATAATGTCCGGGGAGCTGTTTTTT. This codes for CASSQPHIMSGELFF.

The chain joins TRBV28 to TRBJ2-1, with a possible D match to TRBD1 (6 bases). The CDR3 length is 16 residues. V was pared by 4 bases and J by 7 bases, with 20 bases between. Germline V gives CDR1 MDHEN, CDR2 SYDVKM. CDR3 nucleotide sequence: TGTGCCAGCAGTTCCCCGGGACAACCAAAGGCGAATGAGCAGTTCTTC. Translation gives CASSSPGQPKANEQFF.

The rearrangement links TRBV10-3 to TRBJ2-5; TRBD2 agrees at 11 bases. The CDR3 runs 16 residues. The ends lost 2 bases at V and 1 base at J; junction bases unmatched: 3. Looked up from germline, CDR1 is ENHRY and CDR2 is SYGVKD. The DNA for the CDR3 is TGTGCCATCAGTGAGCCGGGACTAGCGGCCCAAGAGACCCAGTACTTC. It encodes CAISEPGLAAQETQYF.

V gene TRBV10-1 combines with J gene TRBJ1-1; 8 positions agree with TRBD1. Germline V lookup: CDR1 WNHNN, CDR2 SYGVQD (reference sequence). V trimming: 6 bases; J trimming: 10 bases; junction bases outside the gene matches: 4. The CDR3 spans 11 residues. The CDR3 is CASRGRGRAFF. The CDR3 DNA sequence: TGCGCCAGCAGGGGCAGGGGGCGAGCTTTCTTT.

The V call is TRBV4-2, the J call TRBJ2-1, with a weak D call TRBD2 (6 bases). CDR1 and CDR2 from the germline V gene are LGHNA and YNFKEQ. V shed 1 base and J shed 9 bases, with 22 bases lying between them. The CDR3 contains 17 residues. CDR3 DNA sequence: TGTGCCAGCAGCCAAGTCTCGGCGAAACTAGCCACAGTTGAGCAGTTCTTC. It encodes CASSQVSAKLATVEQFF.

The chain recombines TRBV3-1 (or the pseudogene TRBV3-2) with TRBJ2-6; 11 bases align to TRBD2. The CDR3 runs 18 residues. Germline V CDR1 and CDR2: LGHDT, YNNKEL (reference sequence). V shed 0 bases, J shed 2 bases, and the junction held 3 bases outside the gene matches. The CDR3 region has the DNA TGTGCCAGCAGCCAAGAGACTAGCGGGGCCCCTGGGGCCAACGTCCTGACTTTC. Encoded protein: CASSQETSGAPGANVLTF.

The J gene is TRBJ1-6, the V gene TRBV27; 7 bases are shared with TRBD1. J lost 10 bases, V lost 5 bases, and 5 bases had no gene match. The CDR3 has 13 amino acids. CDR1 is MNHEY and CDR2 is SMNVEV in the germline V gene (reference sequence). The CDR3 loop reads CASSLYRGSPLHF. CDR3 DNA sequence: TGTGCCAGCAGTCTCTACAGGGGATCACCCCTCCACTTT.

The rearrangement links TRBV5-1 to TRBJ2-7; TRBD1 matches 7 bases. Looked up from germline, CDR1 is SGHRS and CDR2 is YFSETQ. Trimming took 0 bases from V and 0 from J; bases not matched to a gene: 3. CDR3 length: 15 residues. The CDR3 DNA is TGCGCCAGCAGCTTGGTTTCAGGGGGCTCCTACGAGCAGTACTTC. Translation gives CASSLVSGGSYEQYF.

The gene calls are TRBV9 and TRBJ2-1; TRBD2 aligns across 14 bases. This CDR3 has 16 residues. Per germline, CDR1 SGDLS and CDR2 YYNGEE. J was trimmed by 7 bases and V by 2 bases; bases with no gene match: 5. CDR3 nucleotide sequence: TGTGCCAGCAGCGTTGCCGGGACTAGCGGGAGAAATGAGCAGTTCTTC. Encoded protein: CASSVAGTSGRNEQFF.

The chain uses TRBV19 and TRBJ2-7, with 7 nucleotides matching TRBD2. After removal of 4 bases from V and 1 base from J, the junction contained 4 bases not matched to a gene. In germline, CDR1 is LNHDA, CDR2 SQIVND (reference sequence). The CDR3 covers 14 residues. CDR3 bases: TGTGCCAGTAGTACCGGACTAGGATCCTACGAGCAGTACTTC. This encodes CASSTGLGSYEQYF.

The chain employs TRBV4-2 and TRBJ2-1; a weak D match, TRBD2 (6 bases). V was pared by 3 bases and J by 15 bases, with 21 bases between. The CDR3 contains 14 residues. Germline CDR1 is LGHNA and CDR2 is YNFKEQ. Here the CDR3 DNA reads TGTGCCAGCAGCCAGCCGGGGCTTAGCGGCGTTTGGTTCTTC. It yields the protein CASSQPGLSGVWFF.

The chain combines TRBV3-1 (or the pseudogene TRBV3-2) with TRBJ1-5; no clear D gene. Germline V gene data show CDR1 as LGHDT and CDR2 as YNNKEL (reference sequence). The CDR3 consists of 15 residues. Trimming took 0 bases from V and 6 from J, leaving 12 bases between them. The CDR3 spells CASSQDGQIGQPQHF. The CDR3 region has the DNA TGTGCCAGCAGCCAAGATGGGCAGATTGGTCAGCCCCAGCATTTT.

The chain uses TRBV30 and TRBJ2-7, with 10 bases matching TRBD2. J gave up 6 bases and V 5 bases, and 10 bases lay outside the gene matches. Germline V gene lookup returns CDR1 GTSNPN and CDR2 SVGIG (reference sequence). The CDR3 totals 14 residues. CDR3 protein: CAWQKSGRAPEQYF. CDR3 DNA sequence: TGTGCCTGGCAGAAGAGCGGGAGGGCCCCCGAGCAGTACTTC.

The rearrangement uses TRBV5-4 and TRBJ2-7, with D unresolved. The V end lost 1 base, the J end lost 3 bases, and 8 bases lay between the germline ends. The CDR3 totals 13 residues. Germline V gene sequence: CDR1 SGHNT, CDR2 YYREEE (reference sequence). This chain's CDR3 is CASSLWANYEQYF. CDR3 coding DNA: TGTGCCAGCAGCTTGTGGGCGAACTACGAGCAGTACTTC.

This chain uses TRBV29-1 with TRBJ1-1; TRBD1 aligns across 9 bases. Germline CDR1 and CDR2: SQVTM and ANQGSEA. Trimming at V came to 4 bases and at J to 7 bases, leaving 10 bases not matched to a gene. This CDR3 contains 14 residues. CDR3 DNA sequence: TGCAGCGTTGGGGCGTACAGGGGGCAAGATGAAGCTTTCTTT. Its translation is CSVGAYRGQDEAFF.

CDR3 in amino acids: CSVESGDDQPQHF. CDR3 bases: TGCAGCGTTGAATCGGGGGATGATCAGCCCCAGCATTTT. The rearrangement joins TRBV29-1 to TRBJ1-5, with D possibly being TRBD1 (5 bases). This CDR3 has 13 residues. The V end was cut by 2 bases, the J end by 5 bases, with 10 bases between. CDR1 and CDR2 (germline): SQVTM, ANQGSEA.

The V call is TRBV7-2, the J call TRBJ2-6, with D perhaps matching TRBD2 (5 bases). The CDR3 covers 15 residues. In germline, CDR1 is SGHTA, CDR2 FQGNSA. Trimming cost V 5 bases and J 0 bases, with 8 bases left between them. The CDR3 loop reads CASSPGSSGANVLTF. Written as DNA, the CDR3 is TGTGCCAGCAGCCCGGGGAGCTCTGGGGCCAACGTCCTGACTTTC.

V usage is TRBV30 and J usage is TRBJ2-5; TRBD1 aligns across 11 bases. The CDR3 has 13 residues. Looked up from germline, CDR1 is GTSNPN and CDR2 is SVGIG (reference sequence). V was pared by 7 bases and J by 3 bases, with 4 bases of the junction left unmatched. In nucleotides, the CDR3 is TGTGCCTTGAAGGGACAGGGGGAAGAGACCCAGTACTTC. The encoded protein is CALKGQGEETQYF.